This TCR beta chain is from a study of CD8 T cells in ankylosing spondylitis. Study-wide findings and caveats: Matched synovial fluid from ankylosing spondylitis patients was reported to be enriched for disease-linked clones. Prior literature has documented some motif variants in synovial fluid and blood from reactive arthritis. Disease-linked clones bore a CD8+ phenotype, appearing relatively rarely in peripheral blood.

Germline CDR1 and CDR2: MNHNS and SASEGT. This CDR3 contains 15 residues. With 6 bases removed from V and 4 bases from J, the gap between germline ends came to 19 bases. Comments on this clonotype: The antigen is not known.

Preparation of TCR beta libraries was done by quantitative 5'-RACE with molecular barcodes. TCRdb called the 5' RACE reads again in MiXCR, with one record for every CDR3 protein. The sample gives a few hundred thousand distinct CDR3 sequences, roughly 10% of which show up once; 6.8% is in the top ten. The TCR sequence derives from a male donor with ankylosing spondylitis or in good health (not recorded which). Sequenced: blood, either unsorted or a sorted T cell fraction (not recorded which). The genes are TRBV6-1 and TRBJ2-7, with D hard to call. CDR3: CASSHMHGAPYEQYF. CDR3 coding DNA: TGTGCCAGCAGCCACATGCACGGAGCTCCGTACGAGCAGTACTTC.